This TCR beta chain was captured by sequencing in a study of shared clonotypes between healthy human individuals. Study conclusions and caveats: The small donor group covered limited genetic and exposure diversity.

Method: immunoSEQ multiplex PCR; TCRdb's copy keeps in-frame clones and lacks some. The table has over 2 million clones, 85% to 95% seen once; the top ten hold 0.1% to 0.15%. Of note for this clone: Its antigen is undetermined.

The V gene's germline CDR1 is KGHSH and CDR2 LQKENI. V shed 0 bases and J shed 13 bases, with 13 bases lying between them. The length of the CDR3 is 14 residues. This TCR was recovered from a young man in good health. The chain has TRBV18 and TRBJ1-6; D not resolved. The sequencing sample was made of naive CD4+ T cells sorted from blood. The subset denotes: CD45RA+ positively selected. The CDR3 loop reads CASSPPERAGPLHF. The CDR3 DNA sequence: TGTGCCAGCTCACCACCCGAGAGGGCTGGTCCCCTCCACTTT.